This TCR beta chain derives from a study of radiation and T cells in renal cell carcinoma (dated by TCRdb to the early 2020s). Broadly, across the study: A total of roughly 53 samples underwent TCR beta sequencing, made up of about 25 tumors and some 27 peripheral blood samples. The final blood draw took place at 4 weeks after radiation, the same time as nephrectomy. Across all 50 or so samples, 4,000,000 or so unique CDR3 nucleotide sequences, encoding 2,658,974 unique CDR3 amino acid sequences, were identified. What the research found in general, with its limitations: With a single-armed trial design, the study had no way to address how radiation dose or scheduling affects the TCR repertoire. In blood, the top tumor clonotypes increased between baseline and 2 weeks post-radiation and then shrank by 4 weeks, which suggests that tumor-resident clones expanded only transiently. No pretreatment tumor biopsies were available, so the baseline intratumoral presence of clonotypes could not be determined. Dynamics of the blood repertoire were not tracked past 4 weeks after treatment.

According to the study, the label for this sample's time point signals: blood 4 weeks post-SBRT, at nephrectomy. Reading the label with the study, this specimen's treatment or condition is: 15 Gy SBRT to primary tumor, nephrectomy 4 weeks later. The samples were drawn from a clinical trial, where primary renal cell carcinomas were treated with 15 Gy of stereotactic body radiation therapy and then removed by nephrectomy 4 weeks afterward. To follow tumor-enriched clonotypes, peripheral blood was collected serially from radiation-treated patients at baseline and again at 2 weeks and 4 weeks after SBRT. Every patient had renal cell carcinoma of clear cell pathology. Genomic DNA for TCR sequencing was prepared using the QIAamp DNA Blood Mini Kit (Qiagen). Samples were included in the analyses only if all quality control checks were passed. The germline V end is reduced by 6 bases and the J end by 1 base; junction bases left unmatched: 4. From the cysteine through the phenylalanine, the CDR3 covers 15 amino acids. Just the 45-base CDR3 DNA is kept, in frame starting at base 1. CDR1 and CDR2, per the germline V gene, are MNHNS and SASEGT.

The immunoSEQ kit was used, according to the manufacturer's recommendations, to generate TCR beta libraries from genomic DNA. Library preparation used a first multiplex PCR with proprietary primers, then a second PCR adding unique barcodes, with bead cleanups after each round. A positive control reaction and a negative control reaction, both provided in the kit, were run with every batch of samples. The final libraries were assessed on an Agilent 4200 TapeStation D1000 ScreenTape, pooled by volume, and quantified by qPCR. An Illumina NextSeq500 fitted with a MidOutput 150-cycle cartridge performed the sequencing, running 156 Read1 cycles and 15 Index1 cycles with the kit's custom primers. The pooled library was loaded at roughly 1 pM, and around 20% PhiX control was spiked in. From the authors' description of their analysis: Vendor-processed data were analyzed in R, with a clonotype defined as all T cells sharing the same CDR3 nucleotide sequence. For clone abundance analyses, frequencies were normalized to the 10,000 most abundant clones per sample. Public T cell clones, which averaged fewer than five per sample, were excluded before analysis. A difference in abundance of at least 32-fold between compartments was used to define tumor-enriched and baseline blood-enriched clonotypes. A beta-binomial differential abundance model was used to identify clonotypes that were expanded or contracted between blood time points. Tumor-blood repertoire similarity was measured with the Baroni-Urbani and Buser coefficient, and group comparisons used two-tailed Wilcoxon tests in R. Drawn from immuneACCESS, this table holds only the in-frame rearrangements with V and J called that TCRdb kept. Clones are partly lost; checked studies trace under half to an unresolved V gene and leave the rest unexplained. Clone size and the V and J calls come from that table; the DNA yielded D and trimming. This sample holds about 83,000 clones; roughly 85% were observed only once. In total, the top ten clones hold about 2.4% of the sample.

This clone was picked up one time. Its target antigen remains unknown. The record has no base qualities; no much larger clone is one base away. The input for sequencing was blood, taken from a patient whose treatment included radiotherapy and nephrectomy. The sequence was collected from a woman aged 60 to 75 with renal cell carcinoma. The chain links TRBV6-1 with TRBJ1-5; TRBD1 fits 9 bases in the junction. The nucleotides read TGTGCCAGCAGCTACAGGGGGCAAAGCAATCAGCCCCAGCATTTT. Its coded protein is CASSYRGQSNQPQHF.